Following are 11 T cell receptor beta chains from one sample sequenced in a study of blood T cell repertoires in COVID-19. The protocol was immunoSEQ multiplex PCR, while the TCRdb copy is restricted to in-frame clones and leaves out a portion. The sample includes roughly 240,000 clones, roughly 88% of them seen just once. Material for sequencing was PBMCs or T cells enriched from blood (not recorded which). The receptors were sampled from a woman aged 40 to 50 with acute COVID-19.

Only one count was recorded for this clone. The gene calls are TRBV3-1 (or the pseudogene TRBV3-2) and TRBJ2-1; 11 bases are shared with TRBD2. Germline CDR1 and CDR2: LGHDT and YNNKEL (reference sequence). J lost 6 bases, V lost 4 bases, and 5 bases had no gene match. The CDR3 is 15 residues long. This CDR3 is CASSRTSGGGNEQFF. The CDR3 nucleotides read TGTGCCAGCAGCCGAACTAGCGGGGGAGGCAATGAGCAGTTCTTC.

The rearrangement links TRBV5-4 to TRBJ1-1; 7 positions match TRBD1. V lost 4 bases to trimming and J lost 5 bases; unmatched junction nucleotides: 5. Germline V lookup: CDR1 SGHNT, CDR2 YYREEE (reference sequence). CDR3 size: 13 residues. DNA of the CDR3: TGTGCCAGCAGCGACAGGGCAGTGACTGAAGCTTTCTTT. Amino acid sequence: CASSDRAVTEAFF.

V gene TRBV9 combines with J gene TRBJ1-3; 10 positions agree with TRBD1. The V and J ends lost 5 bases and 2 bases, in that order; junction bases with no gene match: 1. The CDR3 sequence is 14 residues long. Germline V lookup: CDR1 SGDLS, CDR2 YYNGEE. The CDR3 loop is CASRGQGAGNTIYF. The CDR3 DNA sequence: TGTGCCAGCAGAGGACAGGGGGCTGGAAACACCATATATTTT. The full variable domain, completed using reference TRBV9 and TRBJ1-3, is DSGVTQTPKHLITATGQRVTLRCSPRSGDLSVYWYQQSLDQGLQFLIQYYNGEERAKGNILERFSAQQFPDLHSELNLSSLELGDSALYFCASRGQGAGNTIYFGEGSWLTVV.

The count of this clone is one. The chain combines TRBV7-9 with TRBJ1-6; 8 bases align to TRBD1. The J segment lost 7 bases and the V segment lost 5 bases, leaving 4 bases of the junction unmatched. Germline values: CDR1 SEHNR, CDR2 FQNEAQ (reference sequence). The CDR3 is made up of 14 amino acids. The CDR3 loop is CASSPTGDNSPLHF. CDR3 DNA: TGTGCCAGCAGCCCGACAGGGGACAATTCACCCCTCCACTTT.

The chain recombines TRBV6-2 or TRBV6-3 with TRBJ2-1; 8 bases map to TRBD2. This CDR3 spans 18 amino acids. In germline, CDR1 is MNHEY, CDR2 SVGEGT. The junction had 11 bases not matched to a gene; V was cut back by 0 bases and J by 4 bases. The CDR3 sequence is CASSYSLSFAGGYNEQFF. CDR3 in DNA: TGTGCCAGCAGTTACTCCCTAAGTTTTGCGGGAGGTTACAATGAGCAGTTCTTC.

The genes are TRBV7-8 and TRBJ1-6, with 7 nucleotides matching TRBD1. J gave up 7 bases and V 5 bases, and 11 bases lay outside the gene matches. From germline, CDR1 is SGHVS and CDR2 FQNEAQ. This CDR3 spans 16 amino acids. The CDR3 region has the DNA TGTGCCAGCAGCACGACAGGGAGAGGTTGGAATTCACCCCTCCACTTT. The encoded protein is CASSTTGRGWNSPLHF.

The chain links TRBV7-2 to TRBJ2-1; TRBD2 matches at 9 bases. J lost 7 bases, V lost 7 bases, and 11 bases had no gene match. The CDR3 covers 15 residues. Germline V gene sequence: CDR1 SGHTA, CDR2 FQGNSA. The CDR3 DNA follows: TGTGCCAGCAATAGCGGGGGACCGAAAAGGAATGAGCAGTTCTTC. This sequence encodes CASNSGGPKRNEQFF. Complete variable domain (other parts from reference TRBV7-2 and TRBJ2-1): GAGVSQSPSNKVTEKGKDVELRCDPISGHTALYWYRQSLGQGLEFLIYFQGNSAPDKSGLPSDRFSAERTGGSVSTLTIQRTQQEDSAVYLCASNSGGPKRNEQFFGPGTRLTVL.

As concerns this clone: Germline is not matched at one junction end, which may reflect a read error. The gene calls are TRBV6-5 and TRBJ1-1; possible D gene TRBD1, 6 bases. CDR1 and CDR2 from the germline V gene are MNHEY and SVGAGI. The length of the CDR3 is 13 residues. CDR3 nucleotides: TGTGCCAGCAGTGACTCAGGGGACACTGAAGCTTTCTTT. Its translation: CASSDSGDTEAFF.

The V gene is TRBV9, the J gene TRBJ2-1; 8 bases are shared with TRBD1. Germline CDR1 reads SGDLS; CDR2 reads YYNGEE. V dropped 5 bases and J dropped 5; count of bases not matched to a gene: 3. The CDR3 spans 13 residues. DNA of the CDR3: TGTGCCAGCAGATTGACAGGGGACAATGAGCAGTTCTTC. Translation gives CASRLTGDNEQFF.

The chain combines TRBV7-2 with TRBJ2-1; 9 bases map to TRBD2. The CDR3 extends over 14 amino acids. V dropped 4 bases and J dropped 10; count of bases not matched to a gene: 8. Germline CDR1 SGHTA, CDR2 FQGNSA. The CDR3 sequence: CASSWGLAGAEQFF. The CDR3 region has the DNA TGTGCCAGCAGCTGGGGACTAGCCGGGGCGGAGCAGTTCTTC.

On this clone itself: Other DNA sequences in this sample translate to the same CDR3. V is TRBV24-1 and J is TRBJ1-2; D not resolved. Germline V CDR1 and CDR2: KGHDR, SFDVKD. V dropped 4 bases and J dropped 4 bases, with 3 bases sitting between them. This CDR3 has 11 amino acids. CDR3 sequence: CATSDSYGYTF. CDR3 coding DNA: TGTGCCACCAGTGACTCCTATGGCTACACCTTC.